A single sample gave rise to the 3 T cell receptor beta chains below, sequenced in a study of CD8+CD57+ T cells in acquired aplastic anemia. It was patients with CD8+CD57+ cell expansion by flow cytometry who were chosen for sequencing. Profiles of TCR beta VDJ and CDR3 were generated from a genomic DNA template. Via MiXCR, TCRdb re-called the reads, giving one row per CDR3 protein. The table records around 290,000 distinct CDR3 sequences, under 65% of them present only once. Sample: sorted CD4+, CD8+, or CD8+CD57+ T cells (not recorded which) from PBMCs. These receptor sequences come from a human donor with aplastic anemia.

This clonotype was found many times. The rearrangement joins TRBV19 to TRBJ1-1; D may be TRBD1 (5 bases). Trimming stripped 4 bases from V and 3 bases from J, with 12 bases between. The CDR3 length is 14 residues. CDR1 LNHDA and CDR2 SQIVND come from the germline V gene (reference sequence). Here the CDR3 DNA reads TGTGCCAGTAGTACGACAGTTTTAGACACTGAAGCTTTCTTT. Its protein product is CASSTTVLDTEAFF.

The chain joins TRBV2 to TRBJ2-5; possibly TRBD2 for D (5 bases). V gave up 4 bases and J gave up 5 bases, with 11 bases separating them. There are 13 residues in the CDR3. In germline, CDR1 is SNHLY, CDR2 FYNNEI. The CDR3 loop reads CASSARAGETQYF. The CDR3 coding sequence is TGTGCCAGCAGTGCGAGGGCTGGGGAGACCCAGTACTTC.

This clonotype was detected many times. CDR3 coding DNA: TGTGCCAGCAGCCCGCGACTAGCGGGGTCTCAAGAGACCCAGTACTTC. As protein: CASSPRLAGSQETQYF. The gene calls are TRBV11-1 and TRBJ2-5, with TRBD2 matching over 11 bases. CDR1 is SGHAT and CDR2 is FQDESV in the germline V gene (reference sequence). The CDR3 contains 16 residues. The V and J ends lost 5 bases and 2 bases, in that order; junction bases with no gene match: 7.